The 6 T cell receptor beta chains below were found in one sample sequenced in a study of blood T cell repertoires in COVID-19. TCRdb's table, derived via immunoSEQ multiplex PCR, lists solely in-frame clones and lacks some. The table includes under 250,000 clones, 84% detected once. Input material: peripheral blood. The source of these receptors is a woman aged 45-65 years with active or convalescent COVID-19.

The chain links TRBV5-1 to TRBJ2-3; D is perhaps TRBD2 (5 bases). V was pared by 4 bases and J by 2 bases, with 11 bases between. Germline V gene sequence: CDR1 SGHRS, CDR2 YFSETQ. There are 14 residues in the CDR3. CDR3 region: CASSPPDSTDTQYF. CDR3 DNA sequence: TGCGCCAGCAGCCCCCCGGACTCCACAGATACGCAGTATTTT.

The V gene is TRBV28, the J gene TRBJ1-2, with D maybe TRBD1 (5 bases). This CDR3 spans 16 amino acids. V gave up 8 bases and J gave up 2 bases, with 21 bases separating them. Per germline, CDR1 MDHEN and CDR2 SYDVKM. Here the CDR3 DNA reads TGTGCCAGCTGTCCTTATAAGGGGAATTCAAACTATGGCTACACCTTC. This translates into CASCPYKGNSNYGYTF.

The chain links TRBV10-3 to TRBJ1-3; 7 bases match TRBD1. Unmatched junction bases numbered 23, after V lost 4 bases and J lost 5 bases. Germline V gene lookup returns CDR1 ENHRY and CDR2 SYGVKD. CDR3 length: 20 residues. CDR3 amino acids: CAISALGTDTTAEYRNTIYF. The DNA of the CDR3 is TGTGCCATCAGTGCGCTGGGGACAGACACCACCGCAGAATACCGAAACACCATATATTTT.

The chain carries TRBV19 and TRBJ1-1, with D perhaps TRBD1 (6 bases). The V end lost 2 bases, the J end lost 11 bases, and 12 bases lay between the germline ends. This CDR3 has 12 residues. The germline V gene has CDR1 LNHDA and CDR2 SQIVND (reference sequence). Here the CDR3 DNA reads TGTGCCAGTAGTATATCGGGACAAAGGGCTTTCTTT. It encodes CASSISGQRAFF.

The V gene is TRBV9, the J gene TRBJ1-3; D unclear. V was pared by 0 bases and J by 2 bases, with 6 bases between. CDR1 and CDR2 from the germline V gene are SGDLS and YYNGEE. CDR3 length equals 14 residues. This CDR3 reads CASSVAGAGNTIYF. The CDR3 DNA reads as TGTGCCAGCAGCGTAGCCGGGGCTGGAAACACCATATATTTT.

This clone was found a few times. The chain uses TRBV28 and TRBJ1-5, with 8 nucleotides matching TRBD1. V lost 5 bases to trimming and J lost 6 bases; unmatched junction nucleotides: 6. This CDR3 is built from 14 residues. CDR1 and CDR2 (germline): MDHEN, SYDVKM. CDR3 amino acids: CASSLGQGVQPQHF. CDR3 coding DNA: TGTGCCAGCAGTCTCGGACAGGGCGTTCAGCCCCAGCATTTT. Filled out from reference TRBV28 and TRBJ1-5, the complete variable domain reads DVKVTQSSRYLVKRTGEKVFLECVQDMDHENMFWYRQDPGLGLRLIYFSYDVKMKEKGDIPEGYSVSREKKERFSLILESASTNQTSMYLCASSLGQGVQPQHFGDGTRLSIL.